Sequencing of this T cell receptor (beta chain) was carried out in a study of T-cell reconstitution after alpha-beta-depleted transplantation in children. This CDR3 region has 17 residues. Germline lookup yields CDR1 SGHVS and CDR2 FQNEAQ. Trimming left V 0 bases short and J 2 bases short, with 17 bases between. Unique molecular identifiers were built into the TCRbeta library. TCRdb re-called the PCR reads with MiXCR, one entry per CDR3 protein. The repertoire holds 700,000 or so distinct CDR3 sequences, with around 13% as singletons. Details on this clonotype: The antigen is undetermined.

Study-level findings and limits: Roughly two months post-transplant, alpha-beta T cells reportedly originated from several hundred graft clones that had expanded. At the one-year point after transplant, T-cell counts and TCRbeta diversity were found to come mostly from T cells that had been newly produced. Surviving recipient T cells and thymic progenitors underlay high day-60 TCRbeta diversity in some patients.

Source: PBMCs, taken before TCRalphabeta/CD19-depleted stem cell transplant. This TCR was sampled from a girl aged 2-10 years with congenital amegakaryocytic thrombocytopenia, due to receive a stem cell transplant. The rearrangement links TRBV7-8 to TRBJ2-7, with D tentatively TRBD2 (6 bases). Here the CDR3 reads CASSLAVPRGVPYEQYF. CDR3 in DNA: TGTGCCAGCAGCTTAGCGGTACCGCGGGGAGTCCCCTACGAGCAGTACTTC.